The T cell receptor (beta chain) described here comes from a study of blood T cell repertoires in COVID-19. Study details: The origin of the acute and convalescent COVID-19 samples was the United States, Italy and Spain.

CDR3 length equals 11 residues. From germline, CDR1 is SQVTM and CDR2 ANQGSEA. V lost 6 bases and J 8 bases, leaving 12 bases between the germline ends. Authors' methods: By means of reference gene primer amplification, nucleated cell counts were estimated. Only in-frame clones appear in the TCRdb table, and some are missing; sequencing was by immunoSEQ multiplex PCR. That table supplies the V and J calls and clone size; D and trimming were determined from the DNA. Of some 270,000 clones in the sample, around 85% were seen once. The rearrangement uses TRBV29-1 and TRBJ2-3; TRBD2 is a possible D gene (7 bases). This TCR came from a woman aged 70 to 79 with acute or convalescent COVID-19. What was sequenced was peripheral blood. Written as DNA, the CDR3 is TGCAGCGTACGGGGGGCGGGTACGCAGTATTTT. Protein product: CSVRGAGTQYF.